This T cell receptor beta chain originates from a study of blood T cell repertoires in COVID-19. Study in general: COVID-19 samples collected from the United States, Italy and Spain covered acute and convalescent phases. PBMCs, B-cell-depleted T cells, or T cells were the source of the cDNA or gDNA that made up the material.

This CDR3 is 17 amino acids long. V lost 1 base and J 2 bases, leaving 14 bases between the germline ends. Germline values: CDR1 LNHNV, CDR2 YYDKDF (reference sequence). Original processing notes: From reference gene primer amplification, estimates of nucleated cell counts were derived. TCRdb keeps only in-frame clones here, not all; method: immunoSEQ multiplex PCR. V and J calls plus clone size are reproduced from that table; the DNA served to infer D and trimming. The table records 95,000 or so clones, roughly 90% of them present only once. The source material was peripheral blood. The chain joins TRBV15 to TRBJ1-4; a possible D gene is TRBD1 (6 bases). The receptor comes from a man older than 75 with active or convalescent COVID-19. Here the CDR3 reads CATSRVGGALTNEKLFF. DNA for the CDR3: TGTGCCACCAGCAGAGTTGGGGGGGCTTTGACTAATGAAAAACTGTTTTTT. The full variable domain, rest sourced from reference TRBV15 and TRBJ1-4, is DAMVIQNPRYQVTQFGKPVTLSCSQTLNHNVMYWYQQKSSQAPKLLFHYYDKDFNNEADTPDNFQSRRPNTSFCFLDIRSPGLGDTAMYLCATSRVGGALTNEKLFFGSGTQLSVL.